The 27 T cell receptor beta chains below come from one sample, sequenced in a study of T-cell reconstitution after alpha-beta-depleted transplantation in children. The TCRbeta library was prepared with unique molecular identifiers. MiXCR, run by TCRdb on the PCR reads, gives a single entry per CDR3 protein. The table lists around 490,000 distinct CDR3 sequences, about an eighth of them singletons. The starting material was PBMCs, mostly from graft donor cells, obtained 180 days after TCRalphabeta/CD19-depleted stem cell transplant. The receptor set was obtained from a female patient aged 2 to 10 who had a stem cell transplant for aplastic anemia, so the T cells may come from the graft donor.

V is TRBV2 and J is TRBJ2-3, with D perhaps matching TRBD2 (5 bases). V gave up 2 bases and J gave up 14 bases, with 23 bases separating them. The germline CDR1 and CDR2 sequences are SNHLY and FYNNEI. CDR3 length equals 15 residues. This CDR3 is CASSERLAGVDRGYF. CDR3 bases: TGTGCCAGCAGTGAACGACTGGCTGGGGTTGATCGGGGGTATTTT. Looking up the rest from reference TRBV2 and TRBJ2-3 gives the full variable domain: EPEVTQTPSHQVTQMGQEVILRCVPISNHLYFYWYRQILGQKVEFLVSFYNNEISEKSEIFDDQFSVERPDGSNFTLKIRSTKLEDSAMYFCASSERLAGVDRGYFGPGTRLTVL.

Only a few counts were recorded for this clonotype. The chain recombines TRBV28 with TRBJ2-6; 7 nucleotides agree with TRBD2. V was pared by 6 bases and J by 4 bases, with 6 bases of the junction left unmatched. This CDR3 spans 15 amino acids. Germline CDR1 is MDHEN and CDR2 is SYDVKM. CDR3 in DNA: TGTGCCAGCAGGGGGGAGGGTACCGGGGCCAACGTCCTGACTTTC. This sequence encodes CASRGEGTGANVLTF.

This clonotype occurred many times. The genes are TRBV7-2 and TRBJ1-1; no definite D call. Germline CDR1 reads SGHTA; CDR2 reads FQGNSA. This CDR3 is built from 15 residues. Trimming left V 4 bases short and J 1 base short, with 13 bases between. The CDR3 bases are TGTGCCAGCAGCTGGCGCACGGGCACGAACACTGAAGCTTTCTTT. This sequence encodes CASSWRTGTNTEAFF.

The rearrangement uses TRBV6-5 and TRBJ1-1; the match to TRBD1 covers 8 bases. Germline assignment: CDR1 MNHEY and CDR2 SVGAGI. The junction had 12 bases not matched to a gene; V was cut back by 6 bases and J by 0 bases. The CDR3 spans 17 residues. Here the CDR3 reads CASRGWYRGYLNTEAFF. CDR3 nucleotides: TGTGCCAGCAGGGGATGGTACAGGGGGTATTTGAACACTGAAGCTTTCTTT.

The chain employs TRBV7-9 and TRBJ2-7; D remains ambiguous. The CDR3 is made up of 13 amino acids. In germline, CDR1 is SEHNR, CDR2 FQNEAQ (reference sequence). Trimming pared 1 base from V and 5 bases from J, leaving 9 bases between. The CDR3 spells CASSLGPIHEQYV. CDR3 coding DNA: TGTGCCAGCAGCTTAGGGCCTATCCACGAGCAGTACGTC.

This clonotype was seen ten or more times. The chain combines TRBV15 with TRBJ2-1, with 7 bases lining up with TRBD1. From germline, CDR1 is LNHNV and CDR2 YYDKDF (reference sequence). The ends lost 0 bases at V and 7 bases at J; junction bases unmatched: 9. The CDR3 contains 16 residues. The CDR3 nucleotides are TGTGCCACCAGCAGAGAGAAACAGGGGCTTTGGAATGAGCAGTTCTTC. It yields the protein CATSREKQGLWNEQFF. The full variable domain, in which reference TRBV15 and TRBJ2-1 provide the parts outside the CDR3, is DAMVIQNPRYQVTQFGKPVTLSCSQTLNHNVMYWYQQKSSQAPKLLFHYYDKDFNNEADTPDNFQSRRPNTSFCFLDIRSPGLGDTAMYLCATSREKQGLWNEQFFGPGTRLTVL.

There are a few counts of this clonotype. The gene calls are TRBV6-2 or TRBV6-3 and TRBJ2-1; TRBD2 agrees at 15 bases. Germline trimming cut 2 bases from V and 9 bases from J; bases unmatched to any gene: 8. This CDR3 contains 17 residues. Germline CDR1 and CDR2: MNHEY and SVGEGT. The CDR3 nucleotides read TGTGCCAGCAGTTACCCACGGACTAGCGGGAGGGTGGTTGAGCAGTTCTTC. Translated, it gives CASSYPRTSGRVVEQFF.

This chain uses TRBV19 with TRBJ2-7, with D possibly matching TRBD2 (6 bases). This CDR3 region has 13 residues. V shed 5 bases and J shed 9 bases, with 17 bases lying between them. The V gene's germline CDR1 is LNHDA and CDR2 SQIVND (reference sequence). CDR3 DNA: TGTGCCAGTAGTTCCACCAGACGGGGGTGGCAGTACTTC. Translated, it gives CASSSTRRGWQYF.

The chain carries TRBV5-1 and TRBJ1-2; D is uncertain. CDR1 and CDR2 from the germline V gene are SGHRS and YFSETQ. This CDR3 has 14 amino acids. V lost 4 bases and J lost 5, with 15 bases in between. The CDR3 DNA reads as TGCGCCAGCAGCGCCGGACCTTGGGATTATGGCTACACCTTC. This gives the protein CASSAGPWDYGYTF.

The chain couples TRBV12-3 or TRBV12-4 to TRBJ1-1; 11 nucleotides line up with TRBD1. Trimming took 1 base from V and 1 from J; bases not matched to a gene: 2. The length of the CDR3 is 16 residues. The CDR3 DNA follows: TGTGCCAGCAGTTTAGGGACAGGGGGCACGAACACTGAAGCTTTCTTT. Protein product: CASSLGTGGTNTEAFF.

The chain combines TRBV12-3 or TRBV12-4 with TRBJ1-3; unclear D gene. This CDR3 spans 13 amino acids. Trimming stripped 6 bases from V and 4 bases from J, with 10 bases between. The CDR3 nucleotides are TGTGCCAGCAGAAAGGGCTCCGGAAACACCATATATTTT. Translating gives CASRKGSGNTIYF.

The J gene is TRBJ1-6, the V gene TRBV12-3 or TRBV12-4, with 8 bases aligning to TRBD1. J lost 9 bases, V lost 6 bases, and 4 bases had no gene match. The CDR3 loop spans 13 amino acids. The CDR3 spells CASRDRETSPLHF. In DNA form, the CDR3 reads TGTGCCAGCAGGGACAGGGAGACTTCACCCCTCCACTTT.

This clonotype was recorded at least ten times. This chain uses TRBV9 with TRBJ2-1, with a possible D match to TRBD2 (5 bases). CDR3 length: 16 residues. Trimming removed 0 bases at V and 4 bases at J, with 14 bases between. The germline V gene encodes CDR1 SGDLS and CDR2 YYNGEE. CDR3 coding DNA: TGTGCCAGCAGCGTAGAAGTGGGAGAACGATACAATGAGCAGTTCTTC. It codes for CASSVEVGERYNEQFF.

The V and J genes are TRBV20-1 and TRBJ2-2; 9 bases fit TRBD2. V lost 3 bases, J lost 7 bases, and 9 bases stayed unmatched. From germline, CDR1 is DFQATT and CDR2 SNEGSKA (reference sequence). The CDR3 has 15 residues. This CDR3 reads CSASLAGGPNGELFF. CDR3 nucleotide sequence: TGCAGTGCTAGTTTGGCGGGAGGGCCGAACGGGGAGCTGTTTTTT.

This clonotype was detected only a few times. This rearrangement joins TRBV5-1 to TRBJ1-2, with D perhaps TRBD1 (6 bases). With 2 bases removed from V and 2 bases from J, the gap between germline ends came to 10 bases. CDR1 and CDR2 from the germline V gene are SGHRS and YFSETQ. The CDR3 runs to 14 residues. The CDR3 nucleotides read TGCGCCAGCAGCTTAAAGCAGGGGAACTATGGCTACACCTTC. This codes for CASSLKQGNYGYTF. Using reference TRBV5-1 and TRBJ1-2 for the parts outside the CDR3, the full variable domain is KAGVTQTPRYLIKTRGQQVTLSCSPISGHRSVSWYQQTPGQGLQFLFEYFSETQRNKGNFPGRFSGRQFSNSRSEMNVSTLELGDSALYLCASSLKQGNYGYTFGSGTRLTVV.

This clonotype was seen more than once but under ten times. J is TRBJ1-4 and V is TRBV5-1; 9 nucleotides agree with TRBD1. The CDR3 has 15 residues. The junction had 5 bases not matched to a gene; V was cut back by 0 bases and J by 8 bases. Germline V gives CDR1 SGHRS, CDR2 YFSETQ. The DNA of the CDR3 is TGCGCCAGCAGCTTGGGGGGACAGGGAGGAGAAAAACTGTTTTTT. It codes for CASSLGGQGGEKLFF.

The rearrangement uses TRBV5-1 and TRBJ2-1; TRBD2 matches at 13 bases. The CDR3 loop spans 15 amino acids. With 2 bases clipped from V and 7 bases from J, the junction kept 3 bases outside the gene matches. Germline loops: CDR1 SGHRS, CDR2 YFSETQ. The CDR3 here is CASSFGLAGVNEQFF. For the CDR3, the DNA is TGCGCCAGCAGCTTTGGACTAGCGGGAGTGAATGAGCAGTTCTTC.

This chain links TRBV28 with TRBJ2-5; D assignment may be TRBD1 or TRBD2 (5 bases each). V gave up 2 bases and J gave up 5 bases, with 15 bases separating them. Per the germline V gene, CDR1 is MDHEN and CDR2 is SYDVKM. This CDR3 has 15 residues. The CDR3, as DNA: TGTGCCAGCAGTTTAGCGGCCAAAGGGGAGGAGACCCAGTACTTC. Translated, it gives CASSLAAKGEETQYF.

In its sample, this clonotype was seen many times. V is TRBV28 and J is TRBJ2-2; D perhaps matches TRBD2 (6 bases). This CDR3 contains 16 residues. In germline, CDR1 is MDHEN, CDR2 SYDVKM. The V gene lost 5 bases and the J gene lost 5 bases, with 18 bases spanning the gap. The CDR3 nucleotides are TGTGCCAGCAGTCTCCATAGCGGAGGGGAGACCGGGGAGCTGTTTTTT. It translates to CASSLHSGGETGELFF.

This clonotype was found a few times. This rearrangement joins TRBV5-1 to TRBJ1-1; TRBD1 agrees at 8 bases. This CDR3 is 17 amino acids long. Germline loops: CDR1 SGHRS, CDR2 YFSETQ. With 0 bases clipped from V and 4 bases from J, the junction kept 11 bases outside the gene matches. In DNA, the CDR3 is TGCGCCAGCAGCTTGGAACTAGACAGGGGTCCGGGCACTGAAGCTTTCTTT. This sequence encodes CASSLELDRGPGTEAFF. Using reference TRBV5-1 and TRBJ1-1 for the parts outside the CDR3, the full variable domain is KAGVTQTPRYLIKTRGQQVTLSCSPISGHRSVSWYQQTPGQGLQFLFEYFSETQRNKGNFPGRFSGRQFSNSRSEMNVSTLELGDSALYLCASSLELDRGPGTEAFFGQGTRLTVV.

The V gene is TRBV12-3 or TRBV12-4, the J gene TRBJ1-5; tentatively, D is TRBD1 (6 bases). V gave up 1 base and J gave up 0 bases, with 7 bases separating them. There are 15 residues in the CDR3. The CDR3 sequence is CASSLGGHSNQPQHF. As DNA, the CDR3 is TGTGCCAGCAGTTTAGGGGGGCATAGCAATCAGCCCCAGCATTTT.

The chain joins TRBV10-3 to TRBJ2-5; D could derive from TRBD1 or TRBD2 (5 bases each). The CDR3 loop spans 13 amino acids. The germline gives CDR1 ENHRY, CDR2 SYGVKD. V gave up 11 bases and J gave up 5 bases, with 18 bases separating them. The CDR3 DNA is TGTGCCGTCGGCTCGGGGCTGTGGGAGACCCAGTACTTC. Translating it yields CAVGSGLWETQYF.

In this sample, this clonotype turned up many times. This sequence joins TRBV20-1 and TRBJ1-2; D is unclear. The V end was cut by 7 bases, the J end by 2 bases, with 8 bases between. The CDR3 has 11 residues. Germline V CDR1 and CDR2: DFQATT, SNEGSKA (reference sequence). CDR3: CSGAGNYGYTF. CDR3 DNA: TGCAGTGGGGCTGGGAACTATGGCTACACCTTC.

The J gene is TRBJ2-1, the V gene TRBV18; TRBD2 aligns across 9 bases. CDR3 size: 18 residues. The junction had 10 bases not matched to a gene; V was cut back by 0 bases and J by 4 bases. The germline CDR1 and CDR2 sequences are KGHSH and LQKENI. This CDR3 is CASSPPRLAVRLYNEQFF. Here the CDR3 DNA reads TGTGCCAGCTCACCACCAAGACTAGCGGTCCGCCTGTACAATGAGCAGTTCTTC.

The chain is built from TRBV28 and TRBJ2-5; D possibly uses TRBD1 or TRBD2 (6 bases each). This CDR3 comprises 17 residues. V was shortened by 7 bases and J by 3 bases, with 24 bases between the two germline ends. The germline gives CDR1 MDHEN, CDR2 SYDVKM. CDR3 amino acids: CASTGSWTYRVEETQYF. Here the CDR3 DNA reads TGTGCCAGCACCGGGAGCTGGACATACAGGGTGGAAGAGACCCAGTACTTC. The complete variable domain, with remaining parts taken from reference TRBV28 and TRBJ2-5, reads DVKVTQSSRYLVKRTGEKVFLECVQDMDHENMFWYRQDPGLGLRLIYFSYDVKMKEKGDIPEGYSVSREKKERFSLILESASTNQTSMYLCASTGSWTYRVEETQYFGPGTRLLVL.

This clonotype was seen a handful of times. This sequence joins TRBV5-1 and TRBJ1-5, with TRBD1 as a possible D gene (6 bases). The CDR3 runs 14 residues. V lost 3 bases to trimming and J lost 3 bases, with 10 bases between them. The germline CDR1 and CDR2 sequences are SGHRS and YFSETQ. CDR3 in DNA: TGCGCCAGCAGCTGGGGACATAACAATCAGCCCCAGCATTTT. Translated, it gives CASSWGHNNQPQHF.

The chain combines TRBV12-3 or TRBV12-4 with TRBJ2-3; D remains unclear. Trimming took 8 bases from V and 2 from J, leaving 17 bases between them. The CDR3 is 15 residues long. The DNA of the CDR3 is TGTGCCAGCGTGTTTACTTCCTCTAACACAGATACGCAGTATTTT. Translating it yields CASVFTSSNTDTQYF.